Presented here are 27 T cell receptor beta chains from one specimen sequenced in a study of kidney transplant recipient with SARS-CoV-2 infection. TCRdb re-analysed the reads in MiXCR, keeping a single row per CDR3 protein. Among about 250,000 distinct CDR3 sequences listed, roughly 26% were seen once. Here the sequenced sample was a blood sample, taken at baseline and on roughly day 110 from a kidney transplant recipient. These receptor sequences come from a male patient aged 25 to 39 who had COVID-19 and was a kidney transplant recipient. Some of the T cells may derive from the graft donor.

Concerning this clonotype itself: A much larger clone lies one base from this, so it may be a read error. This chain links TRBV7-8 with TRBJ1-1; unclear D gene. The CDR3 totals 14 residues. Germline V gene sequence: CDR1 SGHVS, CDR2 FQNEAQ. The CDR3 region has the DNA TGTGCCAGCAACTTAGCTGTAGAGAACACTGAAGCTTTCTTT. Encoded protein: CASNLAVENTEAFF.

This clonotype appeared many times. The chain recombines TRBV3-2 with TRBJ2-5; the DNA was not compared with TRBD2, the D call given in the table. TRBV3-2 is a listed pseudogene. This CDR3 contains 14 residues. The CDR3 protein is CASSQDLAGGTQYF. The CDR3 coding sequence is TGTGCCAGCAGCCAAGACCTAGCGGGGGGGACCCAGTACTTC.

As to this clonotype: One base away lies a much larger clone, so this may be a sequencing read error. CDR3 in DNA: TGTGCCAACAGCTTACCGGGACAGGGGGCGCCCGGGGAGCTGTTTTTT. Protein sequence: CANSLPGQGAPGELFF. The genes are TRBV7-9 and TRBJ2-2; TRBD1 matches at 12 bases. The CDR3 spans 16 residues. CDR1 and CDR2 from the germline V gene are SEHNR and FQNEAQ (reference sequence).

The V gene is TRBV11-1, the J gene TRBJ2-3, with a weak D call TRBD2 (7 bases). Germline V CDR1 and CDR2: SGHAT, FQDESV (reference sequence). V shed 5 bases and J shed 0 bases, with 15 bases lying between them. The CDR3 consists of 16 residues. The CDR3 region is CASSRGGGTSTDTQYF. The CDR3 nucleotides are TGTGCCAGCAGCAGGGGGGGCGGGACTAGCACAGATACGCAGTATTTT. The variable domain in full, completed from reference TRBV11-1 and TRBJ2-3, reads EAEVAQSPRYKITEKSQAVAFWCDPISGHATLYWYRQILGQGPELLVQFQDESVVDDSQLPKDRFSAERLKGVDSTLKIQPAELGDSAMYLCASSRGGGTSTDTQYFGPGTRLTVL.

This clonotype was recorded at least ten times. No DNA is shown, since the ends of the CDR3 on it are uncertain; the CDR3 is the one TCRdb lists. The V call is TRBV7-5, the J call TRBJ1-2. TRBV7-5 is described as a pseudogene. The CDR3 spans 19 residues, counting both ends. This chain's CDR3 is CISVPEVLREVGKTYGYTF.

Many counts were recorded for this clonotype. The DNA for the CDR3 is TGTGCCAGCAGTCCAGGGGGTGCCCACTACGGCTATGGCTACACCTTC. Its protein product is CASSPGGAHYGYGYTF. The chain employs TRBV28 and TRBJ1-2; TRBD1 agrees at 7 bases. Losses at the gene ends were 5 bases for V and 4 bases for J; bases not matched to a gene: 13. In germline, CDR1 is MDHEN, CDR2 SYDVKM. The CDR3 consists of 16 residues.

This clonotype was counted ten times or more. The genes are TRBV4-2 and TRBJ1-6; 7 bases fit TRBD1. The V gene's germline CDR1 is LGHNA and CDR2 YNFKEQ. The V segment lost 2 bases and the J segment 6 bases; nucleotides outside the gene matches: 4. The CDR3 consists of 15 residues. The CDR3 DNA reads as TGTGCCAGCAGCCAAATCCAGGGGGGTAATTCACCCCTCCACTTT. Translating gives CASSQIQGGNSPLHF.

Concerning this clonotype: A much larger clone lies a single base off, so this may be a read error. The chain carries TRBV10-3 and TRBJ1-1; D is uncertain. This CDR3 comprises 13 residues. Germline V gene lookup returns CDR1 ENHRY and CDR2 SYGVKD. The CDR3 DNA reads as TGTGCCATCAGTGGGGTGGGAAGTACTGGAGCTTTCTTT. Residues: CAISGVGSTGAFF.

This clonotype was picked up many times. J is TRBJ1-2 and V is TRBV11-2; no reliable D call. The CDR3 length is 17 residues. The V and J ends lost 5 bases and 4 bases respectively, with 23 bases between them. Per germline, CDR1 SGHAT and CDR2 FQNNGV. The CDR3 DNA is TGTGCCAGCAGCCGACGGTTAACAAGCAGAAAGACCTATGGCTACACCTTC. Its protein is CASSRRLTSRKTYGYTF.

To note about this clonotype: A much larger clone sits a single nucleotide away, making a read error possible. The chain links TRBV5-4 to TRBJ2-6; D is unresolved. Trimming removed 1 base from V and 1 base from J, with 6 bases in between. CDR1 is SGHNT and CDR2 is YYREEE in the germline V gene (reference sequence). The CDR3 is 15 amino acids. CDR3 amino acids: CASSLRESGANVLTF. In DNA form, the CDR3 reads TGTGCCAGCAGCTTGAGGGAATCTGGGGCCAACGTCCTGACTTTC. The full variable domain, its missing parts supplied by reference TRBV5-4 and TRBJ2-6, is ETGVTQSPTHLIKTRGQQVTLRCSSQSGHNTVSWYQQALGQGPQFIFQYYREEENGRGNFPPRFSGLQFPNYSSELNVNALELDDSALYLCASSLRESGANVLTFGAGSRLTVL.

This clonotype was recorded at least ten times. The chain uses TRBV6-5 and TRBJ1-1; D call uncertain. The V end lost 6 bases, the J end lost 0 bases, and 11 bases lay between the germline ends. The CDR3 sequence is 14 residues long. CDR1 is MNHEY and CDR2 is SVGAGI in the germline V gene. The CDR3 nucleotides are TGTGCCAGCAGGATGGGGTCGGTGAACACTGAAGCTTTCTTT. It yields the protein CASRMGSVNTEAFF.

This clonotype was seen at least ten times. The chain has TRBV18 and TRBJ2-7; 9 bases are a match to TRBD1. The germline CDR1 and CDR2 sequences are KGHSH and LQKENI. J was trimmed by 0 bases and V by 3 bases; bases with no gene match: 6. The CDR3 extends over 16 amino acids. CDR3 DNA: TGTGCCAGCTCACCTTCCGGGACAGGGCGCTCCTACGAGCAGTACTTC. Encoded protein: CASSPSGTGRSYEQYF.

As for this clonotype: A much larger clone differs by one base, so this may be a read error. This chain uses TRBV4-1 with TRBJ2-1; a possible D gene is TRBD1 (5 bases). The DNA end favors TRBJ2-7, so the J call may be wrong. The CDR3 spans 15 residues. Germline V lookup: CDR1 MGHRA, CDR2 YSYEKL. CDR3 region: CASSQDGRVADEQYF. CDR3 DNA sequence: TGCGCCAGCAGCCAAGACGGCAGGGTGGCGGACGAGCAGTACTTC.

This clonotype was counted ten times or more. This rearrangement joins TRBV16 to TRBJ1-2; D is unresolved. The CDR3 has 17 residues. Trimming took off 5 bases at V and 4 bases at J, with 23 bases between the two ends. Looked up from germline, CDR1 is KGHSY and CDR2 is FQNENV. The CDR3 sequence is CASSSMKVVRKTYGYTF. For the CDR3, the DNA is TGTGCCAGCAGCTCGATGAAGGTCGTTAGAAAGACCTATGGCTACACCTTC.

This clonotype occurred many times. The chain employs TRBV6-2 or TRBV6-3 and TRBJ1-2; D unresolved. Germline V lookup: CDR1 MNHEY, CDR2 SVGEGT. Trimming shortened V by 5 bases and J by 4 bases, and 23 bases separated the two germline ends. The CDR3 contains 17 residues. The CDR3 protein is CASSSRSCIGKTYGYTF. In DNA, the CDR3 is TGTGCCAGCAGTAGTCGGTCCTGCATCGGAAAGACCTATGGCTACACCTTC.

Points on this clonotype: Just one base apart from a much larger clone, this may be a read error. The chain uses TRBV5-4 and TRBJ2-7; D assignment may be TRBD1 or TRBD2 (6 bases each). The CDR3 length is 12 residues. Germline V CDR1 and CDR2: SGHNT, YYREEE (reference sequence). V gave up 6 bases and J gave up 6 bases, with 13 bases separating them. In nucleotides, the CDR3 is TGTGCCAGCACCGTGGGGGGCGGCGAGCAGTACTTC. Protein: CASTVGGGEQYF.

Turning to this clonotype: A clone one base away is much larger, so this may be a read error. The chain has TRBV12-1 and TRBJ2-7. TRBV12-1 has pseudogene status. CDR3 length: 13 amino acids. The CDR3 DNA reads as TGTGCCGGCAGCGCCTCGGTTTACTACGAGCAGTACTTC. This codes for CAGSASVYYEQYF.

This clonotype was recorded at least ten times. Here the CDR3 reads CASSYSTVEYSPLHF. In DNA, the CDR3 is TGTGCCAGCAGTTACTCGACGGTGGAGTATTCACCCCTCCACTTT. The V and J genes are TRBV6-6 and TRBJ1-6; D uncertain. The germline V gene has CDR1 MNHNY and CDR2 SVGAGI (reference sequence). V dropped 0 bases and J dropped 8 bases, with 11 bases sitting between them. This CDR3 has 15 residues.

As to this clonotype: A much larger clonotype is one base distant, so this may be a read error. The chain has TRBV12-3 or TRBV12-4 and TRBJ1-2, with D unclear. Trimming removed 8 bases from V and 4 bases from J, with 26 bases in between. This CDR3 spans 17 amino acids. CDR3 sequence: CASGCSYTAGKTYGYTF. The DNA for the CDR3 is TGTGCCAGCGGTTGTTCCTACACAGCAGGAAAGACCTATGGCTACACCTTC.

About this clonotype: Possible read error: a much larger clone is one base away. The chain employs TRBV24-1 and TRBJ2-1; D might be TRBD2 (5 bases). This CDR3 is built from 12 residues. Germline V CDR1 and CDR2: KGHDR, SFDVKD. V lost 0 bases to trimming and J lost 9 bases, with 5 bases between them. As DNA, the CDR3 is TGTGCCACCAGTGATTTGGGGAGTGAGCAGTTCTTC. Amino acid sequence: CATSDLGSEQFF.

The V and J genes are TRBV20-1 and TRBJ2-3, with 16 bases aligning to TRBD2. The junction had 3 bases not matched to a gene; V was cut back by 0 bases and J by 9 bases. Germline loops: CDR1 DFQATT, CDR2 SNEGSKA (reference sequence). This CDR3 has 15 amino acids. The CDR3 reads CSARDGTSGRATQYF. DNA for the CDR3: TGCAGTGCTAGAGATGGGACTAGCGGGAGGGCCACGCAGTATTTT.

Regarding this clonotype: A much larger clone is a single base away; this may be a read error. CDR3 bases: TGTGCCAGTAGTATACGGGGGGTTCTGGCGCTCCAGCATTTT. Residues: CASSIRGVLALQHF. The chain combines TRBV19 with TRBJ1-5; tentatively, D is TRBD1 (5 bases). The CDR3 consists of 14 residues. The germline V gene encodes CDR1 LNHDA and CDR2 SQIVND (reference sequence). Trimming stripped 2 bases from V and 12 bases from J, with 17 bases between.

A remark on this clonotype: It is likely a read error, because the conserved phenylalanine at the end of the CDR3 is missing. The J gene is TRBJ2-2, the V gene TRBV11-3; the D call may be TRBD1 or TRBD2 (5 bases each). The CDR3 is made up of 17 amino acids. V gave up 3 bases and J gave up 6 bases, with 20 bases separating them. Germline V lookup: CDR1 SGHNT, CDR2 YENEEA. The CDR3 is CASSLDPTRVGAGELFL. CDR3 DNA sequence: TGTGCCAGCAGCTTGGACCCAACAAGGGTGGGGGCCGGGGAGCTGTTTCTT.

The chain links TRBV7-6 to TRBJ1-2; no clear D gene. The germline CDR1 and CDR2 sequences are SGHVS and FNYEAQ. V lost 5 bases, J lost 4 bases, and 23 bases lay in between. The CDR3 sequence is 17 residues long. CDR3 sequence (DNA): TGTGCCAGCAGCAAAGGGTGTGAATCTCGAAAGACCTATGGCTACACCTTC. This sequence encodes CASSKGCESRKTYGYTF.

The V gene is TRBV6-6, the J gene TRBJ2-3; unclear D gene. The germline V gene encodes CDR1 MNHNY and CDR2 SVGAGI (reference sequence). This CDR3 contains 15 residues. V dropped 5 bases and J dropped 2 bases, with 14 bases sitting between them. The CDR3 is CASSPTTPPTDTQYF. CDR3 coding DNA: TGTGCCAGCAGTCCCACTACACCACCCACAGATACGCAGTATTTT.

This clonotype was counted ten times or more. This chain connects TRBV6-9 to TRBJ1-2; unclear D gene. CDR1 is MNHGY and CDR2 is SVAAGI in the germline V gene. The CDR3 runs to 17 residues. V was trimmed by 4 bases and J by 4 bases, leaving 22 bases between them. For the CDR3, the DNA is TGTGCCAGCAGTTCCAATCAGCCTTACGGAAAGACCTATGGCTACACCTTC. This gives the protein CASSSNQPYGKTYGYTF.

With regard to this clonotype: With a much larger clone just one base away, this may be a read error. In DNA, the CDR3 is TGTGCCAGCAGCTCCTACAGGGGGCGGTCTGGCTACATCTTC. It codes for CASSSYRGRSGYIF. The V gene is TRBV11-2, the J gene TRBJ1-2; 9 positions match TRBD1. The CDR3 length is 14 residues. In germline, CDR1 is SGHAT, CDR2 FQNNGV.